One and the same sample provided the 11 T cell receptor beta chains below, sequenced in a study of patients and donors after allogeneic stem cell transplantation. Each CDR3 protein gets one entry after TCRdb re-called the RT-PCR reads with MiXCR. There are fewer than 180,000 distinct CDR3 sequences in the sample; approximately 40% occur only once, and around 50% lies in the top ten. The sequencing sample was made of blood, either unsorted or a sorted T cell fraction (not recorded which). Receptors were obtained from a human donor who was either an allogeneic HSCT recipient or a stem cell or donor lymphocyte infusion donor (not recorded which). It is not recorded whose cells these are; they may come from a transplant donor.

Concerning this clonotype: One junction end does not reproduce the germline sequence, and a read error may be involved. This CDR3 is CASSLLRDEQLFF. The CDR3 DNA sequence: TGTGCCAGCAGCCTGCTGAGGGATGAACAACTGTTTTTT. This chain uses TRBV5-6 with TRBJ1-4, with D uncertain. Germline V gene data show CDR1 as SGHDT and CDR2 as YYEEEE. This CDR3 contains 13 residues.

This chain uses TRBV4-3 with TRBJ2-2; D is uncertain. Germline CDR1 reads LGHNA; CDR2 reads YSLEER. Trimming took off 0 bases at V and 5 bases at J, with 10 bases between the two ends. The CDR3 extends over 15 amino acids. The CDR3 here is CASSQDLVVTGELFF. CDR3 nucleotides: TGCGCCAGCAGCCAAGATCTCGTTGTTACCGGGGAGCTGTTTTTT.

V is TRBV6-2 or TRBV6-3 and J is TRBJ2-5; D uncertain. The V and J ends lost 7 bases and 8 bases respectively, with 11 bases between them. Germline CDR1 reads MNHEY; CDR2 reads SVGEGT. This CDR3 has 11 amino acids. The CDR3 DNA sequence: TGTGCCAGCACCCTCTTGGGAACCCAGTACTTC. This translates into CASTLLGTQYF.

As DNA, the CDR3 is TGTGCCAGCAGTCGGGCTAGCGGGGGAACCCTGGCAGATACGCAGTATTTT. It is translated as CASSRASGGTLADTQYF. The chain links TRBV12-3 or TRBV12-4 to TRBJ2-3; TRBD2 agrees at 10 bases. This CDR3 is built from 17 residues. V was clipped by 5 bases and J by 4 bases; unmatched bases: 12.

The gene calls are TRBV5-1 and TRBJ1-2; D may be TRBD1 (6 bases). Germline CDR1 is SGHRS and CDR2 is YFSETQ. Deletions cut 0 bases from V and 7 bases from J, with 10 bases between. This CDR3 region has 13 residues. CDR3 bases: TGCGCCAGCAGCTTGGAGGGACAAGGTGGCTACACCTTC. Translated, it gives CASSLEGQGGYTF.

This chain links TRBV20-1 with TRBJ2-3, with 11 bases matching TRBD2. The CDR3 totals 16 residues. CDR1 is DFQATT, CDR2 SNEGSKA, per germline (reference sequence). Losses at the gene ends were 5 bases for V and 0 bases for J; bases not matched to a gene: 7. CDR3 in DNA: TGCAGTGCTGGTCGACTAGCGGGGTCTAGCACAGATACGCAGTATTTT. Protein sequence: CSAGRLAGSSTDTQYF.

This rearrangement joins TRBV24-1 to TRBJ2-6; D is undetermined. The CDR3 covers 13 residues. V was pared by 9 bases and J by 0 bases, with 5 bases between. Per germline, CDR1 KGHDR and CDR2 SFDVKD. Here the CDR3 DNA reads TGTGCCACCTGTCCCTCTGGGGCCAACGTCCTGACTTTC. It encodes CATCPSGANVLTF.

CDR3 bases: TGTGCCAGCAGCGGGCCGACAGGAGTGCTGACCTATGGCTACACCTTC. Protein: CASSGPTGVLTYGYTF. The chain has TRBV9 and TRBJ1-2, with D perhaps TRBD1 (6 bases). This CDR3 is 16 amino acids long. Germline loops: CDR1 SGDLS, CDR2 YYNGEE. V lost 3 bases and J lost 4, with 19 bases in between.

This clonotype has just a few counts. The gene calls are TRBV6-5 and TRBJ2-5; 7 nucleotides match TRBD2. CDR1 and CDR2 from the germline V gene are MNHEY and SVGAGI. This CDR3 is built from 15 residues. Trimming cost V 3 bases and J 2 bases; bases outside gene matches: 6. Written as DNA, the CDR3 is TGTGCCAGCAGTTATCAGCGGGGCCCACAAGAGACCCAGTACTTC. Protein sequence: CASSYQRGPQETQYF.

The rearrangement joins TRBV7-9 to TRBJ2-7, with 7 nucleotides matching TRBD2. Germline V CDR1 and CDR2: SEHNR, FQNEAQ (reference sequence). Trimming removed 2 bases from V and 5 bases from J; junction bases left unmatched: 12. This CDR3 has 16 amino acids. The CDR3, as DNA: TGTGCCAGCAGCTTATATGGCGGGGGAACGTTGGACGAGCAGTACTTC. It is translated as CASSLYGGGTLDEQYF.

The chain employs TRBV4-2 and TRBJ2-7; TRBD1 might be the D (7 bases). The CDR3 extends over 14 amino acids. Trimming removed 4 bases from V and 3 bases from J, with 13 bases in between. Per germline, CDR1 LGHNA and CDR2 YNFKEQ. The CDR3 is CASSLRGAYYEQYF. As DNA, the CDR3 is TGTGCCAGCAGCCTCAGGGGGGCCTACTACGAGCAGTACTTC.